The T cell receptor (beta chain) described here comes from a study of shared clonotypes between healthy human individuals (dated by TCRdb to between 2020 and 2021). Looking at the study overall: The cohort included three men and a couple of women between 18 and 49 years of age. The study deeply sequenced blood TCR repertoires of several healthy adults to estimate repertoire size and the extent of clonotype sharing between individuals. To increase sequencing depth and limit assay-specific biases, different laboratories used diverse techniques to prepare libraries and sequence TCR repertoires. Between about 0.9 and 9 billion PBMCs per donor were obtained by leukapheresis.

Paper-wide results and their limitations: Pairwise subsampling indicated that sequencing depth was expected to affect the degree of clonotype sharing among donors. Sampling was restricted to blood, and TCR repertoires in tissue are likely to differ from TCR repertoires in blood. Because the study included only a small number of donors, the genetic and exposure-history diversity represented was limited.

Using the deep immunoSEQ assay, multiplex PCR amplified TCR CDR3 regions from genomic DNA. Extracted genomic DNA from each cell subset was spread evenly across all wells of several immunoSEQ 96-well plates, with each plate serving as a replicate. Each replicate PCR for unsorted PBMC received 250 to 300 ng genomic DNA, equal to tens of thousands of T cell genomes. Ten immunoSEQ deep assay plates were used to sequence unsorted PBMC genomic DNA. Purified libraries were measured with a Qubit 3.0 fluorometer, size-checked on a Bioanalyzer 2100, and measured again with the KAPA Library Quantification kit. Every immunoSEQ 96-well plate was sequenced on a dedicated single-read 150-cycle Illumina NextSeq 550 flow cell. In the paper's pipeline: Because the immunoSEQ output included only junctional sequences and no quality scores, the filtering could not be the same as the filtering used for full-length reads. To assign V/J genes and CDR3, sequences were annotated against IMGT germline references using PyIR, a Python wrapper for IgBLAST v1.9. Reads were removed for weak V/J assignments (E-value above 1e-6), missing CDR3, stop codons, out-of-frame junctions, or ambiguous translated residues. V3J clonotypes were defined as sequences sharing the same inferred V gene, J gene, and CDR3 amino acid sequence. The percentage overlap between two repertoires was calculated by dividing the number of shared unique clonotypes by the size of the smaller repertoire. Richness of each repertoire was evaluated using RTK rarefaction, the Chao1 estimator, and Recon v2.1 estimates of unobserved clonotypes. TCRdb re-hosts the immuneACCESS table, in-frame sequences only. Its copies lack some clones; in the studies checked, an unresolved V gene accounts for under half of them, and the cause for the rest is not known. V and J calls and clone size come straight from that table; D and trimming were deduced from the DNA. Here the sample has 450,000 to 500,000 clones; approximately 79% occur a single time. About an eighth of the sample goes to the ten largest clones.

V loses 6 bases of germline sequence and J loses 2 bases, and the interval between the two ends is 13 bases. CDR1 and CDR2 are drawn from the germline V gene (reference sequence): LNHDA, SQIVND. Including the terminal cysteine and phenylalanine, the CDR3 comprises 14 residues. The entry retains the CDR3 DNA only, 42 bases that are in frame from base 1. Turning to this clone: There is no known antigen for this receptor. No base-level quality is on record; no much larger clone is a single base apart. Other DNA sequences in the sample encode the same CDR3.

The donors were healthy, HIV-negative adults with no recently reported acute infections or vaccinations. Only Caucasian adults living in Nashville, Tennessee, USA were represented among the donors. In the unsorted samples, 90 million or so PBMCs were counted, and genomic DNA was extracted using the QIAamp DNA Blood Mini kit. Blood was collected by leukapheresis, and PBMCs were isolated by Ficoll-Histopaque density gradient centrifugation and then cryopreserved in liquid nitrogen vapor phase. This sequence originates from a woman aged 40 to 55 in good health. Some clones in this sample may be carry-over from other donors' samples. The sequenced sample was PBMCs. The chain uses TRBV19 and TRBJ2-5; the best D guess is TRBD2, with 6 bases matching. The CDR3 amino acid sequence is: CASSTPGLQETQYF. The DNA sequence is as follows: TGTGCCAGTAGCACGCCCGGACTACAAGAGACCCAGTACTTC.